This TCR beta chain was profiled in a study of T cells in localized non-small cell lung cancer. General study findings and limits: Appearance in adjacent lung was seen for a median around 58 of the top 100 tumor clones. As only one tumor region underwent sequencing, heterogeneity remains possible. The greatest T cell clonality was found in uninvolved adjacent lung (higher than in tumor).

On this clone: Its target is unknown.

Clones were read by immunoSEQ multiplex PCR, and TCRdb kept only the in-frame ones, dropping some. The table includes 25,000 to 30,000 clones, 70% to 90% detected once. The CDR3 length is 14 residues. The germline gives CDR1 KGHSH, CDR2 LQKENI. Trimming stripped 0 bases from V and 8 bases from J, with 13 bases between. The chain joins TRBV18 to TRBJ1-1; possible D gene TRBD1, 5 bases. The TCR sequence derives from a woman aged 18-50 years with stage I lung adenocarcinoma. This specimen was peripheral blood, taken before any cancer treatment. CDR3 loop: CASSPPSGLNEAFF. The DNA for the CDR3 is TGTGCCAGCTCACCACCGTCAGGGTTGAACGAAGCTTTCTTT.